This T cell receptor (beta chain) was obtained from a study of T cell repertoires in cytomegalovirus infection. Across the whole study: Both CMV infection and a matching HLA type were indicated by public TCR beta signatures. Study-level results: HLA-C-restricted CMV-specific TCR beta clonotypes prevailed in the ex vivo response. Identification of carriers of CMV plus the relevant HLA was performed using cumulative public TCR beta family frequency.

V dropped 3 bases and J dropped 5 bases, with 23 bases sitting between them. Looked up from germline, CDR1 is SEHNR and CDR2 is FQNEAQ (reference sequence). The CDR3 has 18 amino acids. Only a few counts were recorded for this clonotype. Antigen unknown. TCRdb recomputed calls from the reads with MiXCR, one row per CDR3 protein. The sample has about 130,000 distinct CDR3 sequences, around 25% seen once. This chain connects TRBV7-9 to TRBJ2-1; D could derive from TRBD1 or TRBD2 (7 bases each). Sequencing was carried out using PBMCs, sequenced either directly or after in vitro stimulation (not recorded which). The clonotype comes from a human donor in good health (CMV status not recorded). Some clones in this sample may be carry-over from other donors' samples. The CDR3 here is CASSFPGGHGDRNNEQFF. The CDR3 region has the DNA TGTGCCAGCAGCTTTCCGGGGGGTCATGGGGACAGAAACAATGAGCAGTTCTTC.